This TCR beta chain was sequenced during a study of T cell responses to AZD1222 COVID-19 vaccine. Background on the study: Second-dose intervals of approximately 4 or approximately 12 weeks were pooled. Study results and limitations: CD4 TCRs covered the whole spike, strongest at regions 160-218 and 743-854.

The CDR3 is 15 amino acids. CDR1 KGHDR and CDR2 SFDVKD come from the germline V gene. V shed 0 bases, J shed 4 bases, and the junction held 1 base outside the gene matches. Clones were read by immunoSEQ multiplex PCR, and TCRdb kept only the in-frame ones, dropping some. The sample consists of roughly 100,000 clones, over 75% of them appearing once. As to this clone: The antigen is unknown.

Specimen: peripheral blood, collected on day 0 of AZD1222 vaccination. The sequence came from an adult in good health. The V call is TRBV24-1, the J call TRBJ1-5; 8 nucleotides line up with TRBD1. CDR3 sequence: CATSDLTGGNQPQHF. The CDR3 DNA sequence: TGTGCCACCAGTGATTTGACAGGGGGGAATCAGCCCCAGCATTTT.